One and the same sample provided the 10 T cell receptor beta chains below, sequenced in a study of blood T cell repertoires in COVID-19. The protocol was immunoSEQ multiplex PCR, while the TCRdb copy is restricted to in-frame clones and leaves out a portion. Here the sample spans hundreds of thousands of clones, 85% to 95% being singletons. Sequencing was done on a sample of PBMCs or T cells enriched from blood (not recorded which). The receptor set was obtained from a woman in her late teens or twenties who had recovered from COVID-19.

This chain uses TRBV27 with TRBJ2-3; D is undetermined. The germline V gene has CDR1 MNHEY and CDR2 SMNVEV (reference sequence). With 2 bases removed from V and 5 bases from J, the gap between germline ends came to 8 bases. The CDR3 is 13 amino acids. CDR3 in DNA: TGTGCCAGCAGTTTAGGGTCGGGAGATACGCAGTATTTT. Translated, it gives CASSLGSGDTQYF.

The V call is TRBV28, the J call TRBJ2-3, with D tentatively TRBD2 (5 bases). The V and J ends lost 3 bases and 1 base respectively, with 14 bases between them. Germline V lookup: CDR1 MDHEN, CDR2 SYDVKM. The CDR3 spans 16 residues. This CDR3 is CASSFSGRPGTDTQYF. In DNA form, the CDR3 reads TGTGCCAGCAGTTTCAGCGGTCGACCCGGCACAGATACGCAGTATTTT.

This clone was found once. This rearrangement joins TRBV28 to TRBJ1-4; 10 nucleotides agree with TRBD1. V lost 5 bases to trimming and J lost 8 bases; unmatched junction nucleotides: 8. There are 15 residues in the CDR3. The germline CDR1 and CDR2 sequences are MDHEN and SYDVKM. This chain's CDR3 is CASSPPGQGREKLFF. For the CDR3, the DNA is TGTGCCAGCAGTCCCCCGGGACAGGGGAGAGAAAAACTGTTTTTT.

The chain links TRBV7-9 to TRBJ2-5; 8 bases agree with TRBD1. V shed 1 base and J 5 bases; nucleotides not matched to a gene: 12. Germline V CDR1 and CDR2: SEHNR, FQNEAQ (reference sequence). This CDR3 has 17 amino acids. This CDR3 is CASSLVAGGIGGETQYF. The CDR3 DNA reads TGTGCCAGCAGCTTAGTCGCAGGGGGCATTGGAGGGGAGACCCAGTACTTC.

This rearrangement joins TRBV29-1 to TRBJ2-7, with TRBD1 identical over 7 bases. Germline V gene data show CDR1 as SQVTM and CDR2 as ANQGSEA. Germline trimming cut 4 bases from V and 5 bases from J; bases unmatched to any gene: 11. The CDR3 is 14 amino acids. The CDR3 sequence: CSVVGVEGAHEQYF. For the CDR3, the DNA is TGCAGCGTTGTGGGAGTAGAGGGGGCCCACGAGCAGTACTTC.

V and J are TRBV19 and TRBJ2-7, with 11 bases lining up with TRBD2. Germline CDR1 LNHDA, CDR2 SQIVND (reference sequence). This CDR3 spans 14 amino acids. The junction had 9 bases not matched to a gene; V was cut back by 5 bases and J by 9 bases. In DNA form, the CDR3 reads TGTGCCAGTAGTTCCGGGACTAGCGGTCTTTCGCAGTACTTC. Translating gives CASSSGTSGLSQYF.

This chain joins TRBV18 and TRBJ1-1; 7 bases map to TRBD1. CDR3 length: 13 residues. V gave up 4 bases and J gave up 5 bases; unmatched junction bases: 4. Germline-derived CDR1 and CDR2 are KGHSH and LQKENI. The CDR3 bases are TGTGCCAGCTCACGAGCAGGGGGGACTGAAGCTTTCTTT. Encoded protein: CASSRAGGTEAFF.

This clone has only one observation. The chain joins TRBV24-1 to TRBJ2-3, with D possibly matching TRBD2 (6 bases). This CDR3 is built from 12 residues. Trimming left V 9 bases short and J 0 bases short, with 6 bases between. Germline V CDR1 and CDR2: KGHDR, SFDVKD. This chain's CDR3 is CATAGSTDTQYF. In DNA, the CDR3 is TGTGCCACCGCGGGGAGCACAGATACGCAGTATTTT.

This clone came up a few times. The rearrangement links TRBV10-3 to TRBJ2-6, with 7 nucleotides matching TRBD2. The CDR3 consists of 16 residues. V shed 10 bases, J shed 2 bases, and the junction held 11 bases outside the gene matches. Germline V gives CDR1 ENHRY, CDR2 SYGVKD. The CDR3 is CATDRGGGAGANVLTF. DNA for the CDR3: TGTGCCACCGATCGTGGGGGAGGGGCTGGGGCCAACGTCCTGACTTTC.

This sequence joins TRBV7-9 and TRBJ1-1; 8 bases line up with TRBD1. With 5 bases clipped from V and 6 bases from J, the junction kept 11 bases outside the gene matches. The length of the CDR3 is 15 residues. Germline CDR1 reads SEHNR; CDR2 reads FQNEAQ (reference sequence). This CDR3 reads CASSPRQGIEPEAFF. CDR3 sequence (DNA): TGTGCCAGCAGCCCCCGACAGGGGATTGAGCCTGAAGCTTTCTTT.